These 30 T cell receptor beta chains were all obtained from the same sample, sequenced in a study of long-term antiretroviral therapy in people with HIV. Researchers ran immunoSEQ v3.0 at survey level. The method was immunoSEQ multiplex PCR; TCRdb's version includes in-frame clones alone and lacks a portion of them. The table shows about 43,000 clones, with around 86% occurring only once. The sample in question was unsorted PBMCs, obtained 0.1 years before starting antiretroviral therapy. Source of these receptors: a woman aged 45-65 years with HIV.

J is TRBJ2-1 and V is TRBV7-3, with D unclear. The V gene's germline CDR1 is SGHTA and CDR2 FQGTGA. The V end was cut by 0 bases, the J end by 6 bases, with 3 bases between. CDR3 length: 12 amino acids. The CDR3 loop reads CASSLTPNEQFF. In DNA, the CDR3 is TGTGCCAGCAGCTTAACTCCCAATGAGCAGTTCTTC.

On this clone itself: This sample also contains other DNA sequences that code for the same CDR3. This rearrangement joins TRBV6-6 to TRBJ2-1, with D unclear. The length of the CDR3 is 12 residues. In germline, CDR1 is MNHNY, CDR2 SVGAGI (reference sequence). The germline V and J ends were trimmed by 6 bases and 2 bases, with 5 bases remaining between them. CDR3: CASSRPYNEQFF. The CDR3 DNA follows: TGTGCCAGCAGCCGCCCCTACAATGAGCAGTTCTTC.

The chain links TRBV11-2 to TRBJ1-5; D uncertain. The CDR3 loop spans 14 amino acids. Germline CDR1 is SGHAT and CDR2 is FQNNGV. V lost 5 bases and J lost 0, with 8 bases in between. The CDR3 reads CASSPLYSNQPQHF. CDR3 bases: TGTGCCAGCAGCCCCCTCTATAGCAATCAGCCCCAGCATTTT.

V is TRBV5-1 and J is TRBJ1-4; a possible D gene is TRBD1 (5 bases). The CDR3 length is 15 residues. Germline CDR1 is SGHRS and CDR2 is YFSETQ. V lost 4 bases to trimming and J lost 8 bases, with 18 bases between them. Here the CDR3 reads CASSPAWREGEKLFF. CDR3 coding DNA: TGCGCCAGCAGCCCGGCATGGAGGGAGGGGGAAAAACTGTTTTTT.

The chain has TRBV11-2 and TRBJ2-5; 10 bases fit TRBD2. V was clipped by 5 bases and J by 0 bases; unmatched bases: 6. The CDR3 contains 16 residues. The germline V gene encodes CDR1 SGHAT and CDR2 FQNNGV. The CDR3 region is CASSAGLADYQETQYF. The CDR3 coding sequence is TGTGCCAGCAGCGCTGGACTAGCGGACTACCAAGAGACCCAGTACTTC.

The chain links TRBV4-3 to TRBJ2-1, with D possibly TRBD2 on 6 matching bases. The CDR3 sequence is 15 residues long. The germline CDR1 and CDR2 sequences are LGHNA and YSLEER. Trimming stripped 0 bases from V and 7 bases from J, with 13 bases between. This CDR3 reads CASSQDLGGRNEQFF. Here the CDR3 DNA reads TGCGCCAGCAGCCAAGATCTGGGGGGTAGGAATGAGCAGTTCTTC.

This clone was counted only a few times. The J gene is TRBJ1-2, the V gene TRBV21-1. TRBV21-1 corresponds to a pseudogene. This CDR3 has 14 amino acids. This CDR3 reads CASSNTGTNYGYTF. In DNA form, the CDR3 reads TGTGCCAGCAGCAATACCGGGACCAACTATGGCTACACCTTC.

J is TRBJ2-5 and V is TRBV4-2; 7 nucleotides line up with TRBD2. Unmatched junction bases numbered 16, after V lost 2 bases and J lost 7 bases. The CDR3 extends over 17 amino acids. Germline V gene lookup returns CDR1 LGHNA and CDR2 YNFKEQ. The CDR3 DNA reads as TGTGCCAGCAGCCAATTACCCACCCAGCGGGACTCGGGGACCCAGTACTTC. This sequence encodes CASSQLPTQRDSGTQYF.

V gene TRBV13 combines with J gene TRBJ1-1; no clear D. Germline V CDR1 and CDR2: PRHDT, FYEKMQ (reference sequence). The CDR3 is 13 amino acids. The V end lost 5 bases, the J end lost 7 bases, and 14 bases lay between the germline ends. CDR3 coding DNA: TGTGCCAGCAGCGCCACTGAAGAACTTGAAGCTTTCTTT. This gives the protein CASSATEELEAFF.

The chain couples TRBV30 to TRBJ1-3; tentatively, D is TRBD1 (6 bases). Trimming left V 2 bases short and J 0 bases short, with 17 bases between. This CDR3 is built from 17 residues. Germline CDR1 reads GTSNPN; CDR2 reads SVGIG (reference sequence). The CDR3 loop is CAWSMGGPVHSGNTIYF. In DNA, the CDR3 is TGTGCCTGGAGTATGGGGGGGCCCGTCCACTCTGGAAACACCATATATTTT.

This chain joins TRBV15 and TRBJ2-7; D may match TRBD1 or TRBD2 (6 bases each). Trimming shortened V by 0 bases and J by 5 bases, and 17 bases separated the two germline ends. The CDR3 has 16 amino acids. The germline CDR1 and CDR2 sequences are LNHNV and YYDKDF (reference sequence). CDR3 amino acids: CATSRERGQPRHEQYF. The CDR3 bases are TGTGCCACCAGCAGAGAACGGGGGCAGCCGAGGCACGAGCAGTACTTC. Full variable domain (missing parts from reference TRBV15 and TRBJ2-7): DAMVIQNPRYQVTQFGKPVTLSCSQTLNHNVMYWYQQKSSQAPKLLFHYYDKDFNNEADTPDNFQSRRPNTSFCFLDIRSPGLGDTAMYLCATSRERGQPRHEQYFGPGTRLTVT.

The rearrangement links TRBV19 to TRBJ2-1; 14 positions agree with TRBD2. Germline loops: CDR1 LNHDA, CDR2 SQIVND (reference sequence). CDR3 length: 18 amino acids. Trimming cost V 5 bases and J 0 bases; bases outside gene matches: 6. CDR3: CASSPRTSGGTSYNEQFF. In nucleotides, the CDR3 is TGTGCCAGTAGTCCGAGGACTAGCGGGGGGACCTCCTACAATGAGCAGTTCTTC.

The CDR3 spells CASSPLDKNYGYTF. The CDR3 DNA sequence: TGTGCCAGCAGCCCTCTGGACAAGAACTATGGCTACACCTTC. J is TRBJ1-2 and V is TRBV21-1; TRBD1 reflects the table's D call only, with no check against the DNA. TRBV21-1 is a pseudogene segment. CDR3 length: 14 residues.

V usage is TRBV10-3 and J usage is TRBJ2-2; TRBD1 matches 8 bases. J was trimmed by 1 base and V by 4 bases; bases with no gene match: 8. The CDR3 covers 17 residues. In germline, CDR1 is ENHRY, CDR2 SYGVKD. The DNA for the CDR3 is TGTGCCATCAGTGTATCTTCCGGACAGGGGAACACCGGGGAGCTGTTTTTT. It is translated as CAISVSSGQGNTGELFF.

The V gene is TRBV9, the J gene TRBJ1-3; D uncertain. CDR1 and CDR2 (germline): SGDLS, YYNGEE. Between the trimmed V and J ends, which lost 0 bases and 7 bases, there was a span of 14 bases. The CDR3 extends over 15 amino acids. CDR3: CASSVEKGGVNTIYF. CDR3 coding DNA: TGTGCCAGCAGCGTAGAGAAAGGTGGGGTCAACACCATATATTTT.

The J gene is TRBJ1-1, the V gene TRBV7-9; D is ambiguous. V was trimmed by 5 bases and J by 12 bases, leaving 13 bases between them. The CDR3 length is 11 residues. Germline CDR1 SEHNR, CDR2 FQNEAQ (reference sequence). In DNA form, the CDR3 reads TGTGCCAGCAGCCCGTCTCCCAATCCTTTCTTT. Residues: CASSPSPNPFF.

J is TRBJ2-5 and V is TRBV9; D remains unclear. Germline CDR1 is SGDLS and CDR2 is YYNGEE. Trimming cost V 0 bases and J 7 bases, with 13 bases left between them. The CDR3 is 14 residues long. The CDR3 coding sequence is TGTGCCAGCAGCGTAGGGACCCAACCCGGGACCCAGTACTTC. Amino acid sequence: CASSVGTQPGTQYF.

The chain combines TRBV29-1 with TRBJ1-1; maybe TRBD1 (6 bases). Trimming shortened V by 2 bases and J by 6 bases, and 13 bases separated the two germline ends. Per germline, CDR1 SQVTM and CDR2 ANQGSEA. There are 13 residues in the CDR3. CDR3 sequence (DNA): TGCAGCGTTGAAACAGGGTTTTTTGCTGAAGCTTTCTTT. Protein product: CSVETGFFAEAFF.

This clone was detected only once. V is TRBV6-5 and J is TRBJ1-2; D possibly corresponds to TRBD1 (6 bases). CDR1 and CDR2 from the germline V gene are MNHEY and SVGAGI. Trimming took 6 bases from V and 3 from J, leaving 14 bases between them. This CDR3 region has 14 residues. The CDR3 nucleotides are TGTGCCAGCAGGGAAAGGGGGGCCCACTATGGCTACACCTTC. Protein: CASRERGAHYGYTF.

By frequency in the sample, this clone is medium-sized. The CDR3 spells CASTGSFGQPQHF. DNA for the CDR3: TGTGCCAGCACGGGCAGTTTTGGTCAGCCCCAGCATTTT. The chain carries TRBV6-1 and TRBJ1-5; D is uncertain. There are 13 residues in the CDR3. CDR1 is MNHNS, CDR2 SASEGT, per germline. V shed 7 bases and J shed 6 bases, with 13 bases lying between them.

The CDR3 nucleotides read TGTGCCTGGACAGAAGATTACTCTGAAGCTTTCTTT. Protein sequence: CAWTEDYSEAFF. The gene calls are TRBV30 and TRBJ1-1, with D hard to call. Trimming shortened V by 4 bases and J by 6 bases, and 12 bases separated the two germline ends. This CDR3 is built from 12 residues. Per germline, CDR1 GTSNPN and CDR2 SVGIG (reference sequence).

The chain uses TRBV4-3 and TRBJ2-1; tentative D call: TRBD2 (6 bases). V was cut by 0 bases and J by 3 bases, with 9 bases left in between. The germline gives CDR1 LGHNA, CDR2 YSLEER. The CDR3 loop spans 15 amino acids. CDR3 region: CASSQDGGNYNEQFF. DNA for the CDR3: TGCGCCAGCAGCCAAGATGGGGGGAACTACAATGAGCAGTTCTTC.

The V call is TRBV29-1, the J call TRBJ2-4; D call uncertain. Trimming removed 6 bases at V and 10 bases at J, with 13 bases between. The CDR3 runs to 11 residues. Germline V CDR1 and CDR2: SQVTM, ANQGSEA. CDR3 in DNA: TGCAGCGTCAAGGGCCTAGGGATTCAGTACTTC. It is translated as CSVKGLGIQYF. The full variable domain, rest sourced from reference TRBV29-1 and TRBJ2-4, is SAVISQKPSRDICQRGTSLTIQCQVDSQVTMMFWYRQQPGQSLTLIATANQGSEATYESGFVIDKFPISRPNLTFSTLTVSNMSPEDSSIYLCSVKGLGIQYFGAGTRLSVL.

J is TRBJ2-1 and V is TRBV7-3; 9 bases agree with TRBD2. Trimming cost V 5 bases and J 2 bases; bases outside gene matches: 19. The CDR3 is 20 amino acids. From germline, CDR1 is SGHTA and CDR2 FQGTGA. The chain's CDR3 is CASSQQISSGGLRPYNEQFF. CDR3 nucleotide sequence: TGTGCCAGCAGCCAACAGATCTCCAGCGGGGGGTTACGCCCCTACAATGAGCAGTTCTTC.

This clone occurred once. The chain uses TRBV20-1 and TRBJ1-2; D is unresolved. The V end lost 0 bases, the J end lost 11 bases, and 10 bases lay between the germline ends. This CDR3 is 11 amino acids long. From germline, CDR1 is DFQATT and CDR2 SNEGSKA (reference sequence). The CDR3 DNA sequence: TGCAGTGCTAGAGATCTTGGGGTGTACACCTTC. Amino acids: CSARDLGVYTF.

The rearrangement links TRBV4-1 to TRBJ1-6; D perhaps matches TRBD1 (5 bases). In germline, CDR1 is MGHRA, CDR2 YSYEKL. This CDR3 spans 19 amino acids. With 2 bases removed from V and 6 bases from J, the gap between germline ends came to 23 bases. DNA for the CDR3: TGCGCCAGCAGCCAAATCCCTGCAGGGTTCGCCGACAGTAATTCACCCCTCCACTTT. It is translated as CASSQIPAGFADSNSPLHF.

The rearrangement links TRBV5-4 to TRBJ2-4; D may be TRBD1 (6 bases). V was clipped by 4 bases and J by 0 bases, with 26 bases between them. The CDR3 totals 20 residues. From germline, CDR1 is SGHNT and CDR2 YYREEE (reference sequence). This CDR3 is CASSRSTGSVEVQAKNIQYF. The CDR3 nucleotides read TGTGCCAGCAGCCGATCCACAGGGAGTGTAGAGGTGCAAGCCAAAAACATTCAGTACTTC.

The chain uses TRBV27 and TRBJ2-1; 8 nucleotides match TRBD2. The ends lost 4 bases at V and 7 bases at J; junction bases unmatched: 9. The germline gives CDR1 MNHEY, CDR2 SMNVEV (reference sequence). CDR3 size: 15 residues. The CDR3 spells CASSSGLAPINEQFF. The CDR3 bases are TGTGCCAGCAGTTCAGGACTAGCTCCCATAAATGAGCAGTTCTTC.

The gene calls are TRBV7-9 and TRBJ1-1; TRBD1 matches at 7 bases. The ends lost 3 bases at V and 11 bases at J; junction bases unmatched: 9. The CDR3 totals 13 residues. Germline V gene sequence: CDR1 SEHNR, CDR2 FQNEAQ (reference sequence). The CDR3 spells CASSFGTAQGAFF. DNA of the CDR3: TGTGCCAGCAGCTTCGGGACAGCCCAAGGGGCTTTCTTT.

This rearrangement joins TRBV5-6 to TRBJ1-1, with 9 bases aligning to TRBD1. Trimming at V came to 4 bases and at J to 5 bases, leaving 9 bases not matched to a gene. CDR1 and CDR2 from the germline V gene are SGHDT and YYEEEE. The CDR3 totals 15 residues. Here the CDR3 DNA reads TGTGCCAGCAGCGCGAGGACAGGGGCAGGGACTGAAGCTTTCTTT. As protein: CASSARTGAGTEAFF.